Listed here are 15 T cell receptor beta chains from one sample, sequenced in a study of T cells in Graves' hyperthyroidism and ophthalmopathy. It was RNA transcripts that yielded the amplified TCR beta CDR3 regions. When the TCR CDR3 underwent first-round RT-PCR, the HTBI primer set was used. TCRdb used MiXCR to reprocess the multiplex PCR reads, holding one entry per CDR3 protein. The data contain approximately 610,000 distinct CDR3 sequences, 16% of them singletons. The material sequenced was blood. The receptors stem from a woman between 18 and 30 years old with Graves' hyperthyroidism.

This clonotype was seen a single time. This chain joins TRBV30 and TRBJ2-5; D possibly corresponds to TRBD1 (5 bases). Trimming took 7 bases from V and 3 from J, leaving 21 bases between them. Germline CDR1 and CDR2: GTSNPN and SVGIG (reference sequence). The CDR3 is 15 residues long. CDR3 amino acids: CAFLPPGHGKETQYF. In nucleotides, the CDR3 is TGTGCCTTTCTCCCCCCAGGACACGGAAAAGAGACCCAGTACTTC.

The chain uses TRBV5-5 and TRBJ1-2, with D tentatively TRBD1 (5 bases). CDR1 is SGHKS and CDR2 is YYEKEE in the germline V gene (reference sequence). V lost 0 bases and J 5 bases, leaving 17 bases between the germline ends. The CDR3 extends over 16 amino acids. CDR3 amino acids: CASSLVAGQGKYGYTF. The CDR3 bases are TGTGCCAGCAGCTTGGTAGCCGGCCAGGGAAAGTATGGCTACACCTTC.

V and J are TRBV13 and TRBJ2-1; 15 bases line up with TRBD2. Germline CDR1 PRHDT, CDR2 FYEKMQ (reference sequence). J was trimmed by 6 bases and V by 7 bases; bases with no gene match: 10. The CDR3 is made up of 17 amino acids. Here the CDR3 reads CASTIGLAGGAGNEQFF. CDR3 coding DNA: TGTGCCAGCACCATCGGACTAGCGGGGGGGGCGGGCAATGAGCAGTTCTTC.

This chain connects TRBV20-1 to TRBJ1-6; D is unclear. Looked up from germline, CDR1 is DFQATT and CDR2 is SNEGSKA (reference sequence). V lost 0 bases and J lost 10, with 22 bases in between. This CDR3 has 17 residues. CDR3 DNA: TGCAGTGCTAGAGATCCCAATTTGCCCGTCTATTCGTCACCCCTCCACTTT. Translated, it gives CSARDPNLPVYSSPLHF.

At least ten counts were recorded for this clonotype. The CDR3 nucleotides read TGTGCCAGCAGTTTATTCGTTAGTCGGCTGGTCAACACCGGGGAGCTGTTTTTT. Amino acid sequence: CASSLFVSRLVNTGELFF. The chain joins TRBV12-3 or TRBV12-4 to TRBJ2-2; D is undetermined. The CDR3 has 18 amino acids. Trimming pared 2 bases from V and 2 bases from J, leaving 18 bases between.

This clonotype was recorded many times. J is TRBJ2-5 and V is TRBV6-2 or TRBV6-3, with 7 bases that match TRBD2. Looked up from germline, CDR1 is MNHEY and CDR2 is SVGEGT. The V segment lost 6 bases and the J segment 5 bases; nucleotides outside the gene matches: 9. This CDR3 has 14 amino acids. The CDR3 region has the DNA TGTGCCAGCAGCTCGGGACTACCGACGGAGACCCAGTACTTC. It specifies CASSSGLPTETQYF.

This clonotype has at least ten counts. The CDR3 DNA follows: TGTGCCAGCAGCTTTTCGAGCACTGAAGCTTTCTTT. Protein product: CASSFSSTEAFF. The V call is TRBV7-9, the J call TRBJ1-1; no definite D call. V was shortened by 3 bases and J by 4 bases, with 6 bases between the two germline ends. The germline V gene has CDR1 SEHNR and CDR2 FQNEAQ (reference sequence). The CDR3 totals 12 residues.

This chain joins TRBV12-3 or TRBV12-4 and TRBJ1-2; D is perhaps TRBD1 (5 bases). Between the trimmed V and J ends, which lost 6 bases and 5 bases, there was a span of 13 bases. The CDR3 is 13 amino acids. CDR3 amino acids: CASRDLGDYGYTF. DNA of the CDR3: TGTGCCAGCAGAGACCTGGGGGATTATGGCTACACCTTC.

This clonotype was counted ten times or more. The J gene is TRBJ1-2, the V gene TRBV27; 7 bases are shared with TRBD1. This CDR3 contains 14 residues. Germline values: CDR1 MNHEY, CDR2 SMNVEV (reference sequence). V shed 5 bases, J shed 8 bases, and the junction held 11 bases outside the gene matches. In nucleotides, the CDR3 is TGTGCCAGCAGTCCCGCCGGACAGGTCAAGGGCTACACCTTC. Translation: CASSPAGQVKGYTF.

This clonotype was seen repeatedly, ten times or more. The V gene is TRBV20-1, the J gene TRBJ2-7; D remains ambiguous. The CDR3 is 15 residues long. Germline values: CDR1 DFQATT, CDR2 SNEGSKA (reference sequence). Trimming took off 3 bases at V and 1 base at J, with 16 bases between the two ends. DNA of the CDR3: TGCAGTGCTAGGGTACAGTTCCTGGAATCCTACGAGCAGTACTTC. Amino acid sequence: CSARVQFLESYEQYF.

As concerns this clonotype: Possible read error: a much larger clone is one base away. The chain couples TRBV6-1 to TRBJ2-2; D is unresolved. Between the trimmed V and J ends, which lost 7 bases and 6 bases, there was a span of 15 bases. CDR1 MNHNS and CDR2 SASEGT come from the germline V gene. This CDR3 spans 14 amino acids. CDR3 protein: CASKADPVSGELFF. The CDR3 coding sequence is TGTGCCAGCAAGGCGGACCCAGTCTCCGGGGAGCTGTTTTTT.

CDR3 bases: TGTGCCAGCAGTTTAATTGGGACTAGCGGAAAGACCCAGTACTTC. Protein sequence: CASSLIGTSGKTQYF. The rearrangement joins TRBV12-3 or TRBV12-4 to TRBJ2-5; 11 bases match TRBD2. This CDR3 contains 15 residues. With 2 bases clipped from V and 6 bases from J, the junction kept 5 bases outside the gene matches.

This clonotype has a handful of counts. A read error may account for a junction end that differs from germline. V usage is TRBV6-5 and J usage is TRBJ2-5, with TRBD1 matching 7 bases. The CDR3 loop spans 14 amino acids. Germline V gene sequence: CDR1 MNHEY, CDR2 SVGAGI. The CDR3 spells CASRLDRAQEAQYF. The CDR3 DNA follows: TGTGCCAGCAGACTCGACAGGGCCCAAGAGGCCCAGTACTTC.

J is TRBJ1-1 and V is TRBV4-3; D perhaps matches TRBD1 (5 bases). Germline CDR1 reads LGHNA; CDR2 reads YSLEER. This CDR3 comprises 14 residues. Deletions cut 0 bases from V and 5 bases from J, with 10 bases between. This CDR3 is CASSQDLWTTEAFF. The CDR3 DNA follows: TGCGCCAGCAGCCAAGATTTATGGACAACTGAAGCTTTCTTT.

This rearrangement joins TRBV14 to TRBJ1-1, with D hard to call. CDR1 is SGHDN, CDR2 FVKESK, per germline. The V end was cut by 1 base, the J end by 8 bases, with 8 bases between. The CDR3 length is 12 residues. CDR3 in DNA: TGTGCCAGCAGCCAAGGGCTCCGAGAAGCTTTCTTT. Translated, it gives CASSQGLREAFF.